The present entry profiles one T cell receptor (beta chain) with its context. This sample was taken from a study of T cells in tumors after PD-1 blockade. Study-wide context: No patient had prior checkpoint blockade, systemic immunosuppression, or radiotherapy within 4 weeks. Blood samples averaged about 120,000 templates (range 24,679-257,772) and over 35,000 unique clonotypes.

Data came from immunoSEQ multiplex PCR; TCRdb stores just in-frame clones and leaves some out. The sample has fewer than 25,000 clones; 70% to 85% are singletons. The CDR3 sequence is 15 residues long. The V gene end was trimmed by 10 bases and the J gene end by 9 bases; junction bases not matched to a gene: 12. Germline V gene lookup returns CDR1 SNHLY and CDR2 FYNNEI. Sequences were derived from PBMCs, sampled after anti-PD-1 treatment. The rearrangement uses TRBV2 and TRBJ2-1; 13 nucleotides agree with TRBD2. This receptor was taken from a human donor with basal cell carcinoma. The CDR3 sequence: CATVLAGGQNAEQFF. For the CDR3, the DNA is TGTGCCACAGTACTAGCGGGGGGGCAGAATGCTGAGCAGTTCTTC. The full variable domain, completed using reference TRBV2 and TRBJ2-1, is EPEVTQTPSHQVTQMGQEVILRCVPISNHLYFYWYRQILGQKVEFLVSFYNNEISEKSEIFDDQFSVERPDGSNFTLKIRSTKLEDSAMYFCATVLAGGQNAEQFFGPGTRLTVL.